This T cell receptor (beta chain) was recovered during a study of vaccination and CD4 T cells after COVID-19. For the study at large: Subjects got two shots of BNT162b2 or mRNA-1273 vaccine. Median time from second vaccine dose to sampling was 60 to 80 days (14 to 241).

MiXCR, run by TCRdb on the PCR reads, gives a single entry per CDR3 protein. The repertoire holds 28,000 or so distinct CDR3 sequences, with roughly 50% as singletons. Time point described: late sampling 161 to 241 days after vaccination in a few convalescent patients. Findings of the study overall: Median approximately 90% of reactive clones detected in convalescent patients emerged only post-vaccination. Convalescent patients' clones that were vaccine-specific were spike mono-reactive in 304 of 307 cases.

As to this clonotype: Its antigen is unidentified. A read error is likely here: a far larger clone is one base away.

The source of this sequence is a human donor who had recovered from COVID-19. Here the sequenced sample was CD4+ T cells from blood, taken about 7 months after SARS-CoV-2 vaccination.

The chain's CDR3 is CASGSYEQYF. As DNA, the CDR3 is TGTGCCAGCGGAAGCTACGAGCAGTACTTC. The V gene is TRBV6-1, the J gene TRBJ2-7, with D uncertain. The germline V gene encodes CDR1 MNHNS and CDR2 SASEGT. Trimming took 8 bases from V and 3 from J, leaving 5 bases between them. CDR3 length equals 10 residues.